The 21 T cell receptor beta chains below come from one sample, sequenced in a study of Ad26.COV2.S vaccination and SARS-CoV-2 variants. Documented treatment: some 19 received Ad26.COV2.S at low or high dose, single or two shots; about five received placebo; per-sample allocation not given. Each sample was drawn 63 days after the first injection (of vaccine or placebo). TCRdb's copy holds only in-frame clones and misses some; the assay was immunoSEQ multiplex PCR. The top ten hold around 7.3% of the sample, which has approximately 360,000 clones, approximately 83% seen once. The source material was peripheral blood, sampled in a trial of Ad26.COV2.S vaccine versus placebo. Every receptor here comes from a person aged 18-60 years who received the Ad26.COV2.S COVID-19 vaccine or a placebo.

This clone has just a few counts. The chain joins TRBV5-1 to TRBJ2-7; no definite D call. V was clipped by 0 bases and J by 1 base, with 5 bases between them. Germline loops: CDR1 SGHRS, CDR2 YFSETQ. This CDR3 contains 13 residues. For the CDR3, the DNA is TGCGCCAGCAGCTTGGACACTTCCTACGAGCAGTACTTC. This translates into CASSLDTSYEQYF.

The J gene is TRBJ2-7, the V gene TRBV4-1; D might be TRBD2 (6 bases). V lost 4 bases and J 1 base, leaving 14 bases between the germline ends. The CDR3 has 15 amino acids. Germline V CDR1 and CDR2: MGHRA, YSYEKL. The CDR3 coding sequence is TGCGCCAGCAGCCCACCTAGCGTCGATTCCTACGAGCAGTACTTC. This sequence encodes CASSPPSVDSYEQYF.

J is TRBJ2-1 and V is TRBV27; 8 bases agree with TRBD1. Losses at the gene ends were 5 bases for V and 7 bases for J; bases not matched to a gene: 10. Germline CDR1 and CDR2: MNHEY and SMNVEV (reference sequence). The CDR3 has 15 residues. The CDR3 reads CASSPWDRFGNEQFF. DNA for the CDR3: TGTGCCAGCAGTCCATGGGACAGGTTTGGAAATGAGCAGTTCTTC.

The chain combines TRBV7-8 with TRBJ1-1; TRBD1 agrees at 7 bases. The trim removed 1 base at V and 8 bases at J, leaving 13 bases unmatched. The CDR3 has 16 amino acids. In germline, CDR1 is SGHVS, CDR2 FQNEAQ. The chain's CDR3 is CASSLVVSRGWGEAFF. Written as DNA, the CDR3 is TGTGCCAGCAGCTTAGTAGTAAGCAGGGGGTGGGGAGAAGCTTTCTTT.

This clone came up many times. This sequence joins TRBV5-6 and TRBJ2-1; maybe TRBD2 (7 bases). Germline V gene lookup returns CDR1 SGHDT and CDR2 YYEEEE. The CDR3 is 15 amino acids. The V end was cut by 2 bases, the J end by 7 bases, with 16 bases between. The CDR3, as DNA: TGTGCCAGCAGCTTCGGAGGGAGGGGGGCGAATGAGCAGTTCTTC. Amino acid sequence: CASSFGGRGANEQFF.

The chain combines TRBV6-6 with TRBJ1-2, with D unresolved. Per germline, CDR1 MNHNY and CDR2 SVGAGI (reference sequence). The CDR3 totals 16 residues. The ends were cut back, 5 bases at V and 0 bases at J, with 16 bases in the middle. The CDR3 coding sequence is TGTGCCAGCAGTCCCGACCCCAGCCTAGCTAACTATGGCTACACCTTC. It yields the protein CASSPDPSLANYGYTF.

This chain joins TRBV5-1 and TRBJ2-1; D is unclear. The CDR3 is 14 residues long. V was pared by 0 bases and J by 8 bases, with 12 bases between. CDR1 SGHRS and CDR2 YFSETQ come from the germline V gene. The CDR3 bases are TGCGCCAGCAGCTTGGGTCCAGGTGGGGATGAGCAGTTCTTC. Translating it yields CASSLGPGGDEQFF.

This clone appeared a single time. The CDR3 region is CASSPGRGSYNEQFF. The CDR3 bases are TGTGCCAGCAGCCCGGGGAGGGGGTCCTACAATGAGCAGTTCTTC. This chain links TRBV7-3 with TRBJ2-1; TRBD2 might be the D (7 bases). Deletions cut 5 bases from V and 1 base from J, with 12 bases between. CDR1 and CDR2 from the germline V gene are SGHTA and FQGTGA. This CDR3 has 15 amino acids.

The CDR3 DNA reads TGTGCCAGCTCACCAAGCCCGGCCAGCAATCAGCCCCAGCATTTT. Translating gives CASSPSPASNQPQHF. The chain has TRBV18 and TRBJ1-5; no reliable D call. The CDR3 runs to 15 residues. Germline CDR1 KGHSH, CDR2 LQKENI. Trimming shortened V by 2 bases and J by 1 base, and 9 bases separated the two germline ends.

This CDR3 reads CASSSTGGRADTQYF. The CDR3 coding sequence is TGTGCCAGCAGCTCAACTGGCGGGAGGGCAGATACGCAGTATTTT. V gene TRBV21-1 combines with J gene TRBJ2-3; TRBD2 was called by the table and not checked on the DNA. TRBV21-1 is given as a pseudogene. CDR3 length equals 15 residues.

This chain joins TRBV28 and TRBJ1-6; D is undetermined. The ends were cut back, 3 bases at V and 7 bases at J, with 13 bases in the middle. This CDR3 is built from 15 residues. Per the germline V gene, CDR1 is MDHEN and CDR2 is SYDVKM. The CDR3 DNA reads as TGTGCCAGCAGTTTCTCCCCTTCCTCCAATTCACCCCTCCACTTT. As protein: CASSFSPSSNSPLHF. Full variable domain (remainder filled in from reference TRBV28 and TRBJ1-6): DVKVTQSSRYLVKRTGEKVFLECVQDMDHENMFWYRQDPGLGLRLIYFSYDVKMKEKGDIPEGYSVSREKKERFSLILESASTNQTSMYLCASSFSPSSNSPLHFGNGTRLTVT.

A word on this clone: The sample holds other DNA sequences that translate to the same CDR3. The chain is built from TRBV4-2 and TRBJ2-6, with D possibly being TRBD2 (6 bases). V lost 4 bases to trimming and J lost 4 bases, with 11 bases between them. CDR1 is LGHNA, CDR2 YNFKEQ, per germline. The CDR3 totals 15 residues. The chain's CDR3 is CASSPRGTGANVLTF. The CDR3 nucleotides read TGTGCCAGCAGCCCCCGCGGGACCGGGGCCAACGTCCTGACTTTC.

Here the CDR3 DNA reads TGTGCCAGCTCACCAATGGGGACGGGTCGTTTGGGTGGCTACACCTTC. It encodes CASSPMGTGRLGGYTF. The chain uses TRBV18 and TRBJ1-2; a weak D match, TRBD1 (5 bases). CDR1 KGHSH and CDR2 LQKENI come from the germline V gene. Trimming took off 2 bases at V and 7 bases at J, with 20 bases between the two ends. The CDR3 contains 16 residues.

V usage is TRBV13 and J usage is TRBJ1-1; 7 nucleotides agree with TRBD1. Unmatched junction bases numbered 22, after V lost 5 bases and J lost 4 bases. This CDR3 is 19 amino acids long. Per germline, CDR1 PRHDT and CDR2 FYEKMQ (reference sequence). CDR3 DNA sequence: TGTGCCAGCAGCCCCTACATCGGCAGGGGGGGAACGTGGGGCACTGAAGCTTTCTTT. It specifies CASSPYIGRGGTWGTEAFF.

The rearrangement links TRBV19 to TRBJ2-1; weak D call: TRBD1 (5 bases). The V end lost 4 bases, the J end lost 2 bases, and 21 bases lay between the germline ends. The germline V gene encodes CDR1 LNHDA and CDR2 SQIVND (reference sequence). The CDR3 loop spans 18 amino acids. CDR3: CASSTSSWAPGTYNEQFF. DNA for the CDR3: TGTGCCAGTAGTACCAGCAGCTGGGCCCCAGGGACCTACAATGAGCAGTTCTTC.

The J gene is TRBJ2-7, the V gene TRBV18; unclear D gene. Germline V gives CDR1 KGHSH, CDR2 LQKENI. CDR3 length: 11 amino acids. Trimming took off 6 bases at V and 6 bases at J, with 9 bases between the two ends. CDR3 sequence: CASSFRSEQYF. The DNA for the CDR3 is TGTGCCAGCTCCTTCCGCTCCGAGCAGTACTTC.

The CDR3, as DNA: TGTGCCAGCAGTTACGACAGGGCTAATCAGCCCCAGCATTTT. Its translation is CASSYDRANQPQHF. The chain recombines TRBV6-5 with TRBJ1-5, with 7 bases fitting TRBD1. V lost 2 bases, J lost 4 bases, and 2 bases stayed unmatched. The CDR3 sequence is 14 residues long. Germline-derived CDR1 and CDR2 are MNHEY and SVGAGI.

This clone has only a few counts. This chain joins TRBV12-3 or TRBV12-4 and TRBJ1-1; a possible D gene is TRBD1 (5 bases). The CDR3 length is 12 residues. V was clipped by 5 bases and J by 8 bases, with 12 bases between them. DNA for the CDR3: TGTGCCAGCAGTCCAGGGAGGGCAGAAGCTTTCTTT. Translated, it gives CASSPGRAEAFF.

This chain joins TRBV5-1 and TRBJ2-1; TRBD2 matches 8 bases. The germline V gene has CDR1 SGHRS and CDR2 YFSETQ. The junction had 4 bases not matched to a gene; V was cut back by 2 bases and J by 3 bases. The CDR3 contains 15 residues. This CDR3 reads CASSLAGDGYNEQFF. The CDR3 DNA sequence: TGCGCCAGCAGCTTAGCGGGAGACGGCTACAATGAGCAGTTCTTC.

This sequence joins TRBV5-1 and TRBJ2-5; 9 bases are a match to TRBD1. The trim removed 4 bases at V and 7 bases at J, leaving 14 bases unmatched. Germline assignment: CDR1 SGHRS and CDR2 YFSETQ. The CDR3 is 16 amino acids. CDR3 protein: CASSPQQGAGSGTQYF. CDR3 DNA: TGCGCCAGCAGCCCACAACAGGGGGCCGGGAGCGGGACCCAGTACTTC.

The genes are TRBV5-4 and TRBJ2-5, with TRBD1 identical over 7 bases. With V trimmed by 3 bases and J by 0 bases, 2 bases remained unmatched. The germline V gene encodes CDR1 SGHNT and CDR2 YYREEE (reference sequence). The CDR3 is 14 residues long. The CDR3 sequence: CASSSQGYQETQYF. CDR3 nucleotides: TGTGCCAGCAGCTCACAGGGGTACCAAGAGACCCAGTACTTC.